This T cell receptor beta chain is from a study of post-analysis software for immune sequencing data. Study-wide context: Disease trajectories encompassed relapsing-remitting, secondary progressive and progressive-relapsing multiple sclerosis.

Notes on this clonotype: Its antigen is unknown.

Findings and limits, study-wide: Included in a set of roughly five TRBV segments more frequent in patients than controls were TRBV5-6, TRBV5-1 and TRBV20-1.

V lost 5 bases to trimming and J lost 4 bases; unmatched junction nucleotides: 5. This CDR3 is 14 amino acids long. Each TCR beta cDNA library carried unique molecular identifiers. TCRdb reprocessed the PCR reads with MiXCR, giving one entry per CDR3 protein. The sample holds some 260,000 distinct CDR3 sequences, approximately 34% seen once. V is TRBV12-3 or TRBV12-4 and J is TRBJ1-2, with TRBD1 matching 9 bases. What was sequenced was blood. The clonotype originates from a girl aged 10 to 17 with multiple sclerosis. CDR3 DNA: TGTGCCAGCAGTGCCGGGACAGGGTCCTATGGCTACACCTTC. It is translated as CASSAGTGSYGYTF.